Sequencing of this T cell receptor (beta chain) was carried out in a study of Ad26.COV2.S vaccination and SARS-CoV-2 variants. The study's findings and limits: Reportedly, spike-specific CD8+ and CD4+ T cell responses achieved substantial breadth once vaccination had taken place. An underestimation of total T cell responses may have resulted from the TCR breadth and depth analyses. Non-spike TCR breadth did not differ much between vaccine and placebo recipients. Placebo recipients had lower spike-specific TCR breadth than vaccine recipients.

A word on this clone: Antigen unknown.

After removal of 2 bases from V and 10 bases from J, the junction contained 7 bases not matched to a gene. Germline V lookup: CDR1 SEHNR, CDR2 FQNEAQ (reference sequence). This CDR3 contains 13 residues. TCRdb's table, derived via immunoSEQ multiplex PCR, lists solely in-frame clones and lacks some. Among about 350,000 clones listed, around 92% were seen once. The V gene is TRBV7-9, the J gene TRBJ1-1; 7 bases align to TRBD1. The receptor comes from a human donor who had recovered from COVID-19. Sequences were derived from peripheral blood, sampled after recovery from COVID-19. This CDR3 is CASSLPGGKVAFF. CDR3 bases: TGTGCCAGCAGCTTACCAGGGGGAAAGGTAGCTTTCTTT.